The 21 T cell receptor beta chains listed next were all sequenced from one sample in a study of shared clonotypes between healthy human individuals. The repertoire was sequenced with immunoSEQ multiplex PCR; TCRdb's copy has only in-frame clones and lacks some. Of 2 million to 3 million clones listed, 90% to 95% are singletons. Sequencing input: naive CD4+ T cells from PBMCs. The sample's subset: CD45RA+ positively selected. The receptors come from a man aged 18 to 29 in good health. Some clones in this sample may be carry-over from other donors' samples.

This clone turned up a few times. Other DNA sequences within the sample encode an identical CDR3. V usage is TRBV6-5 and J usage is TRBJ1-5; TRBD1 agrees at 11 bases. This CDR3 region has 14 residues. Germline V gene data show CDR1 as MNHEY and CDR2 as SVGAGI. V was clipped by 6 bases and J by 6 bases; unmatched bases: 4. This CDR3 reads CASSEDRGRQPQHF. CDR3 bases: TGTGCCAGCAGCGAGGACAGGGGGCGTCAGCCCCAGCATTTT.

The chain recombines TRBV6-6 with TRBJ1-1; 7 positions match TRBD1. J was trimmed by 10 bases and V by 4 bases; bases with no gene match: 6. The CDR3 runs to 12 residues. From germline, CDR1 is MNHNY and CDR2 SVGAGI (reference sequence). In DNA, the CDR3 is TGTGCCAGCAGTTTCCTTTCAGGGGGAGCTTTCTTT. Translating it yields CASSFLSGGAFF.

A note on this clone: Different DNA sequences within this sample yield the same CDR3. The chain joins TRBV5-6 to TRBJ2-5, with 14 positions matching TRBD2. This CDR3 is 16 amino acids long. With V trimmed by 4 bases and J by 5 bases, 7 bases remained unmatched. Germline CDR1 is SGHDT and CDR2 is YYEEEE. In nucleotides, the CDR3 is TGTGCCAGCAGCCGGGGACTAGCGGGAGTTGGCGAGACCCAGTACTTC. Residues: CASSRGLAGVGETQYF.

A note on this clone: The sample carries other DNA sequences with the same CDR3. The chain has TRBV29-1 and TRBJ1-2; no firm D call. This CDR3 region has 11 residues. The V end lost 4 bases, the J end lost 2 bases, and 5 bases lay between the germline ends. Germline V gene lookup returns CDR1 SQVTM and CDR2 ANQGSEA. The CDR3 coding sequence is TGCAGCGTTGTGGAGAACTATGGCTACACCTTC. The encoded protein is CSVVENYGYTF.

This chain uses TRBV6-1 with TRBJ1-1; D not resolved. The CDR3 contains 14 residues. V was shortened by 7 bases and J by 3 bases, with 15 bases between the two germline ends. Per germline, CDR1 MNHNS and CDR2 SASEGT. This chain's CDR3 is CASNIRWAYTEAFF. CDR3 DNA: TGTGCCAGCAACATAAGGTGGGCTTACACTGAAGCTTTCTTT.

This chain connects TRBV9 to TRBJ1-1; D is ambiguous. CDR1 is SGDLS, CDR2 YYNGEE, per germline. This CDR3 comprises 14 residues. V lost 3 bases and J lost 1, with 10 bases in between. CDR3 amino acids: CASSAFLTNTEAFF. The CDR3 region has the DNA TGTGCCAGCAGCGCCTTCCTGACGAACACTGAAGCTTTCTTT.

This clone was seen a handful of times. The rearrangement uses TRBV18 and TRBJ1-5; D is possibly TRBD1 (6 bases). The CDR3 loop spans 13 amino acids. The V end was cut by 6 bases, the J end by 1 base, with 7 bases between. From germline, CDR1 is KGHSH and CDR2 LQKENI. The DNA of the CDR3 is TGTGCCAGCTCCGGACAGAGCAATCAGCCCCAGCATTTT. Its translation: CASSGQSNQPQHF.

CDR3 DNA sequence: TGTGCCAGCAGCCCGGCGCAGGGGGCCTATGGCTACACCTTC. The encoded protein is CASSPAQGAYGYTF. The chain links TRBV7-9 to TRBJ1-2, with 8 positions matching TRBD1. Per germline, CDR1 SEHNR and CDR2 FQNEAQ (reference sequence). The V segment lost 5 bases and the J segment 4 bases; nucleotides outside the gene matches: 6. The CDR3 is 14 amino acids.

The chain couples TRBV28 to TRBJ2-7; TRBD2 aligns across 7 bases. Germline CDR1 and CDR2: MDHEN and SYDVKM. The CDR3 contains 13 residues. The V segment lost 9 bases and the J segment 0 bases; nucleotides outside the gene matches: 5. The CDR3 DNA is TGTGCCAGTACAGCGGGAAGCTCCTACGAGCAGTACTTC. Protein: CASTAGSSYEQYF.

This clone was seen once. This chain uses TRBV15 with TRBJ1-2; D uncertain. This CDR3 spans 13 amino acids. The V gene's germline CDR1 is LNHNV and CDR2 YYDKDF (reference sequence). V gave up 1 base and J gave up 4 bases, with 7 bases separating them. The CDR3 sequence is CATSRGTSYGYTF. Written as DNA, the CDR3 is TGTGCCACCAGCAGAGGAACCAGCTATGGCTACACCTTC.

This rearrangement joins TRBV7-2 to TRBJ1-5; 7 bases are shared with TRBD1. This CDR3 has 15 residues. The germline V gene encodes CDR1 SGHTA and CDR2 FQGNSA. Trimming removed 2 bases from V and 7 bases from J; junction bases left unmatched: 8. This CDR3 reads CASSLRRQGEQPQHF. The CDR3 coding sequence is TGTGCCAGCAGCTTACGGCGACAGGGAGAACAGCCCCAGCATTTT.

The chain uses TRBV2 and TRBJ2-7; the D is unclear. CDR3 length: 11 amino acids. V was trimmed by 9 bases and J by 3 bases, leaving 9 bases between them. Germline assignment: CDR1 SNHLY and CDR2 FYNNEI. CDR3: CASTQFYEQYF. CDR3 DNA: TGTGCCAGTACGCAGTTCTACGAGCAGTACTTC.

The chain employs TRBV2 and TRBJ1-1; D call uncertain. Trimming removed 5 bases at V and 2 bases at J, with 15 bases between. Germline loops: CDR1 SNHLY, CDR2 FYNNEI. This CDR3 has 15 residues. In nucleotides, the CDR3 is TGTGCCAGCAGTTGGCTTGGAGGTTCCAACACTGAAGCTTTCTTT. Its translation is CASSWLGGSNTEAFF.

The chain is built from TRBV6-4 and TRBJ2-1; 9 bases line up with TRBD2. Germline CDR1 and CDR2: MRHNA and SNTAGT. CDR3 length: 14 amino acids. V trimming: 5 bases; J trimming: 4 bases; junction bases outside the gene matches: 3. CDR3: CASSNLAGYNEQFF. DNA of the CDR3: TGTGCCAGCAGTAATCTAGCGGGATACAATGAGCAGTTCTTC.

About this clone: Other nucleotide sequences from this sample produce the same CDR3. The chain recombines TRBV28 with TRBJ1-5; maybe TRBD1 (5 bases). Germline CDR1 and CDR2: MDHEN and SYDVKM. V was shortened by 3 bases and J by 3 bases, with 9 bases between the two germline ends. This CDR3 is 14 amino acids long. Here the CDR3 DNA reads TGTGCCAGCAGTTTGGGGCAAAACAATCAGCCCCAGCATTTT. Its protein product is CASSLGQNNQPQHF.

For the CDR3, the DNA is TGCGCCAGCAGTCCGCAGGCGGGAGCGGCAGATACGCAGTATTTT. As protein: CASSPQAGAADTQYF. V gene TRBV5-1 combines with J gene TRBJ2-3, with 7 positions matching TRBD2. The CDR3 runs 15 residues. V trimming: 5 bases; J trimming: 4 bases; junction bases outside the gene matches: 10. The germline V gene has CDR1 SGHRS and CDR2 YFSETQ.

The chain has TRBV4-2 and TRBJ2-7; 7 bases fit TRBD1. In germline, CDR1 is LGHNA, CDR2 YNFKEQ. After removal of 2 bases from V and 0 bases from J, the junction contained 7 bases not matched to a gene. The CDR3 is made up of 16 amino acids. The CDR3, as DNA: TGTGCCAGCAGCCAACCTGGACAGGTGGACTCCTACGAGCAGTACTTC. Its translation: CASSQPGQVDSYEQYF.

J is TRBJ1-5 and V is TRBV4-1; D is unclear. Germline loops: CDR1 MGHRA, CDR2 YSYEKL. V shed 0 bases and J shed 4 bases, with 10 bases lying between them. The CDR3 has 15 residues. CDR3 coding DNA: TGCGCCAGCAGCCAAGAGTGGCAGAATAATCAGCCCCAGCATTTT. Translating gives CASSQEWQNNQPQHF.

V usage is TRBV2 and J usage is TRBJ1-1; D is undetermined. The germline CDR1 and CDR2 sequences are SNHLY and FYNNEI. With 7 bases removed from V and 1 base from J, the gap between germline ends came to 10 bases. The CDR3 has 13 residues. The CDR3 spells CASTEQENTEAFF. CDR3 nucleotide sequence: TGTGCCAGCACCGAACAAGAGAACACTGAAGCTTTCTTT.

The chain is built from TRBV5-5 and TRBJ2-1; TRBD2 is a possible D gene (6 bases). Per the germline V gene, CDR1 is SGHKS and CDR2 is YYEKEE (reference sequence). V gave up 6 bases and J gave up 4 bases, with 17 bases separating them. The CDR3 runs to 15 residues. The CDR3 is CASTENGDFYNEQFF. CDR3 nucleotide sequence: TGTGCCAGCACCGAGAACGGGGACTTTTACAATGAGCAGTTCTTC. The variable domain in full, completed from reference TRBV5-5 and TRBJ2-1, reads DAGVTQSPTHLIKTRGQQVTLRCSPISGHKSVSWYQQVLGQGPQFIFQYYEKEERGRGNFPDRFSARQFPNYSSELNVNALLLGDSALYLCASTENGDFYNEQFFGPGTRLTVL.

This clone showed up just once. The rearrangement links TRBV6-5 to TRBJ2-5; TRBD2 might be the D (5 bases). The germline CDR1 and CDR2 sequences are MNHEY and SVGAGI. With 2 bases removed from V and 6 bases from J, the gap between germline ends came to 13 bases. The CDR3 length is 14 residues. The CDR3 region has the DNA TGTGCCAGCAGTTACAGCCGGGGTCAACAGACCCAGTACTTC. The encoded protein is CASSYSRGQQTQYF.